This record concerns one T cell receptor beta chain sequence. The table came from immunoSEQ multiplex PCR; TCRdb's copy has only in-frame clones and leaves some out. The sample includes 60,000 to 75,000 clones, roughly nine tenths of them seen just once. Germline CDR1 SNHLY, CDR2 FYNNEI. J lost 7 bases, V lost 6 bases, and 12 bases had no gene match. The CDR3 has 16 residues. The data originate from a study of control samples from healthy donors and cancer patients. This sequence was found in a man between 60 and 75 years old with colorectal cancer. Sequenced sample: PBMCs. This rearrangement joins TRBV2 to TRBJ2-1; 10 nucleotides agree with TRBD2. This CDR3 is CASRGGSGGFLNEQFF. The DNA for the CDR3 is TGTGCCAGCAGGGGGGGTAGCGGGGGGTTTTTAAATGAGCAGTTCTTC.